A single sample is the source of the 11 T cell receptor beta chains below, sequenced in a study of blood T cells in healthy people across ages. A J-beta primer mix and a sample-barcoded 5' primer were used in a second PCR of about 7 to 12 cycles. TCRdb redid the calling of the 5' RACE reads with MiXCR, one entry per CDR3 protein. The repertoire holds around 900,000 distinct CDR3 sequences, with roughly 26% as singletons. Sequencing was performed on blood. All receptors come from a woman of 80 years or more in good health.

The rearrangement uses TRBV21-1 and TRBJ2-2; the table's D call, TRBD2, was not checked against the DNA. TRBV21-1 is marked as a pseudogene. CDR3 size: 17 residues. As DNA, the CDR3 is TGTGCCAGCAGCTCCGGGACTCACCTGACTTTCACCGGGGAGCTGTTTTTT. It codes for CASSSGTHLTFTGELFF.

This clonotype showed up many times. The chain is built from TRBV18 and TRBJ2-3, with TRBD1 identical over 12 bases. The V gene end was trimmed by 3 bases and the J gene end by 7 bases; junction bases not matched to a gene: 8. The CDR3 has 16 residues. Germline CDR1 reads KGHSH; CDR2 reads LQKENI. CDR3 sequence reads: CASSPTGTGGRNTQYF. The CDR3 DNA follows: TGTGCCAGCTCACCGACGGGGACAGGGGGCAGGAATACGCAGTATTTT.

Points on this clonotype: A clone one base away is much larger, so this may be a read error. The V call is TRBV7-2, the J call TRBJ2-5, with 9 bases lining up with TRBD2. V dropped 11 bases and J dropped 5; count of bases not matched to a gene: 3. The V gene's germline CDR1 is SGHTA and CDR2 FQGNSA. This CDR3 comprises 11 residues. The CDR3 coding sequence is TGTGCCGGCGGGAGGGGGGAGACCCAGTACTTC. Its translation: CAGGRGETQYF.

This clonotype was counted ten times or more. The chain uses TRBV5-1 and TRBJ2-5, with D maybe TRBD2 (6 bases). Per the germline V gene, CDR1 is SGHRS and CDR2 is YFSETQ. Trimming shortened V by 0 bases and J by 6 bases, and 12 bases separated the two germline ends. This CDR3 comprises 14 residues. The CDR3 here is CASSLAGSLKTQYF. The CDR3 nucleotides read TGCGCCAGCAGCTTGGCCGGGAGTCTGAAGACCCAGTACTTC.

The chain combines TRBV20-1 with TRBJ2-1; D may be TRBD2 (7 bases). The J call may be faulty, since TRBJ2-7 better matches the DNA end. The CDR3 sequence is 13 residues long. Germline lookup yields CDR1 DFQATT and CDR2 SNEGSKA (reference sequence). The CDR3 region has the DNA TGCAGTGCCACCGGGGGGCATTACAATGAGCAGTACTTC. Translation gives CSATGGHYNEQYF.

Concerning this clonotype: This sequence may be a read error, since a much larger clone differs from it by one base. V usage is TRBV20-1 and J usage is TRBJ2-5; 11 nucleotides match TRBD1. Germline CDR1 DFQATT, CDR2 SNEGSKA (reference sequence). Germline trimming cut 6 bases from V and 11 bases from J; bases unmatched to any gene: 11. This CDR3 comprises 13 residues. This CDR3 reads CSARPGQGVLQYF. DNA for the CDR3: TGCAGTGCCCGACCGGGACAGGGGGTTTTGCAGTACTTC.

The V call is TRBV7-2, the J call TRBJ1-3; D not resolved. Germline-derived CDR1 and CDR2 are SGHTA and FQGNSA. Trimming removed 0 bases at V and 4 bases at J, with 10 bases between. The CDR3 runs 15 residues. As DNA, the CDR3 is TGTGCCAGCAGCTTAGCCTGGGGAACCGGAAACACCATATATTTT. It encodes CASSLAWGTGNTIYF.

Worth noting for this clonotype: At one of its ends the junction is not consistent with the germline gene, which may arise from a read error. The V gene is TRBV7-2, the J gene TRBJ2-1; the D call may be TRBD1 or TRBD2 (5 bases each). CDR3 size: 14 residues. The V gene's germline CDR1 is SGHTA and CDR2 FQGNSA. In DNA form, the CDR3 reads TGTGCCAGCAGCCGTCTCCCCGGGGCCTACGAGCGGTTCTTC. As protein: CASSRLPGAYERFF.

This clonotype was observed a few times. This rearrangement joins TRBV7-2 to TRBJ1-1; D remains unclear. The CDR3 runs to 14 residues. V was cut by 1 base and J by 1 base, with 7 bases left in between. The germline CDR1 and CDR2 sequences are SGHTA and FQGNSA. This chain's CDR3 is CASSLVRQNTEAFF. CDR3 in DNA: TGTGCCAGCAGCTTAGTCAGACAGAACACTGAAGCTTTCTTT.

In its sample, this clonotype was seen many times. The V gene is TRBV7-2, the J gene TRBJ2-5; no firm D call. Germline V gives CDR1 SGHTA, CDR2 FQGNSA. This CDR3 contains 14 residues. The V and J ends lost 2 bases and 1 base respectively, with 8 bases between them. CDR3 DNA sequence: TGTGCCAGCAGCTTACGCTACACCCAAGAGACCCAGTACTTC. Translated, it gives CASSLRYTQETQYF.

This clonotype was observed many times. This chain links TRBV20-1 with TRBJ2-7, with 9 bases identical to TRBD1. CDR3 size: 15 residues. The trim removed 3 bases at V and 6 bases at J, leaving 12 bases unmatched. CDR1 DFQATT and CDR2 SNEGSKA come from the germline V gene (reference sequence). The CDR3 here is CSARAGRTGVTEQYF. CDR3 nucleotides: TGCAGTGCTAGGGCCGGTCGGACAGGGGTGACCGAGCAGTACTTC.